This is a list of T cell receptor beta chains from one sample in a study of blood T cell repertoires in COVID-19. The data were produced by immunoSEQ multiplex PCR, yet TCRdb's version contains in-frame clones alone and is incomplete. The table records under 65,000 clones, about 73% of them present only once. Material: peripheral blood. Source of these receptors: a woman in her 70s with acute or convalescent COVID-19. The CDR3 runs from the conserved cysteine through the conserved F or W. A D gene is named only where the DNA matches it firmly. Clone size is not always given. Where it is, it says once, few, many or a class for expanded clones.

CDR3aa: CASSLSPQSTQGASNQPQHF
CDR3nt: TGTGCCAGCAGCTTGTCTCCCCAGTCAACACAGGGGGCAAGCAATCAGCCCCAGCATTTT
j_gene: TRBJ1-5
d_gene: TRBD1
v_gene: TRBV7-4
abundance: .

CDR3aa: CASSLGQGGNSPLHF
CDR3nt: TGCGCCAGCAGCTTGGGCCAGGGGGGTAATTCACCCCTCCACTTT
j_gene: TRBJ1-6
d_gene: TRBD1
v_gene: TRBV5-1
abundance: .

CDR3aa: CAISESGNNQPQHF
CDR3nt: TGTGCCATCAGTGAATCGGGGAACAATCAGCCCCAGCATTTT
j_gene: TRBJ1-5
d_gene: .
v_gene: TRBV10-3
abundance: .

CDR3aa: CASSQVTGGGYGYTF
CDR3nt: TGCGCCAGCAGCCAAGTGACAGGGGGCGGCTATGGCTACACCTTC
j_gene: TRBJ1-2
d_gene: TRBD1
v_gene: TRBV4-1
abundance: .

CDR3aa: CASSFGEGTRGATDTQYF
CDR3nt: TGTGCCAGCAGCTTCGGGGAGGGGACGCGGGGGGCCACAGATACGCAGTATTTT
j_gene: TRBJ2-3
d_gene: TRBD2
v_gene: TRBV5-8
abundance: .

CDR3aa: CASSRYRDRNQPQHF
CDR3nt: TGTGCCAGCAGTAGATACCGGGACAGAAATCAGCCCCAGCATTTT
j_gene: TRBJ1-5
d_gene: TRBD1
v_gene: TRBV5-6
abundance: .

CDR3aa: CASSYHRGGTEAFF
CDR3nt: TGTGCCAGCAGTTATCATCGAGGAGGCACTGAAGCTTTCTTT
j_gene: TRBJ1-1
d_gene: .
v_gene: TRBV6-5
abundance: .

CDR3aa: CASSQDLAGRLAGIYNEQFF
CDR3nt: TGCGCCAGCAGCCAAGATCTTGCGGGAAGACTAGCCGGGATCTACAATGAGCAGTTCTTC
j_gene: TRBJ2-1
d_gene: TRBD2
v_gene: TRBV4-1
abundance: .

CDR3aa: CASTTQGTEKLFF
CDR3nt: TGTGCCAGCACAACTCAGGGGACGGAAAAACTGTTTTTT
j_gene: TRBJ1-4
d_gene: .
v_gene: TRBV7-9
abundance: .

CDR3aa: CASSGGTSSYEQYF
CDR3nt: TGTGCCAGCAGCGGGGGGACTAGCTCCTACGAGCAGTACTTC
j_gene: TRBJ2-7
d_gene: TRBD2
v_gene: TRBV7-9
abundance: .

CDR3aa: CASSPGTGAQPQHF
CDR3nt: TGTGCCAGCTCACCAGGGACAGGGGCACAGCCCCAGCATTTT
j_gene: TRBJ1-5
d_gene: TRBD1
v_gene: TRBV18
abundance: .

CDR3aa: CASSSSGGTYEQYF
CDR3nt: TGTGCCAGCAGCAGTAGCGGGGGAACCTACGAGCAGTACTTC
j_gene: TRBJ2-7
d_gene: TRBD2
v_gene: TRBV9
abundance: .

CDR3aa: CASTPRVATEAFF
CDR3nt: TGTGCCAGCACCCCGAGGGTGGCCACTGAAGCTTTCTTT
j_gene: TRBJ1-1
d_gene: .
v_gene: TRBV6-5
abundance: .

CDR3aa: CAWSVRGGRVSSPLHF
CDR3nt: TGTGCCTGGAGTGTAAGAGGGGGCAGGGTCAGTTCACCCCTCCACTTT
j_gene: TRBJ1-6
d_gene: TRBD1
v_gene: TRBV30
abundance: .

CDR3aa: CASSFTGTMYGYTF
CDR3nt: TGTGCCAGCAGCTTTACCGGGACAATGTATGGCTACACCTTC
j_gene: TRBJ1-2
d_gene: .
v_gene: TRBV5-4
abundance: .

CDR3aa: CASSALGSYSNQPQHF
CDR3nt: TGTGCCAGTAGTGCCTTGGGCAGCTATAGCAATCAGCCCCAGCATTTT
j_gene: TRBJ1-5
d_gene: .
v_gene: TRBV19
abundance: few

CDR3aa: CASSSGAFNEQFF
CDR3nt: TGTGCCAGCAGCAGTGGAGCCTTCAATGAGCAGTTCTTC
j_gene: TRBJ2-1
d_gene: .
v_gene: TRBV6-4
abundance: .

CDR3aa: CASRSRGQAPNYGYTF
CDR3nt: TGTGCCAGCAGGTCCCGAGGACAGGCACCAAACTATGGCTACACCTTC
j_gene: TRBJ1-2
d_gene: TRBD1
v_gene: TRBV6-6
abundance: .

CDR3aa: CATSDPGTGEETQYF
CDR3nt: TGTGCCACCAGTGATCCCGGGACAGGGGAAGAGACCCAGTACTTC
j_gene: TRBJ2-5
d_gene: TRBD1
v_gene: TRBV24-1
abundance: .

CDR3aa: CASTLGFSDRGTQYF
CDR3nt: TGTGCCAGCACTTTAGGGTTTTCGGACAGGGGTACGCAGTATTTT
j_gene: TRBJ2-3
d_gene: TRBD1
v_gene: TRBV6-5
abundance: .

CDR3aa: CASSRTGTGGGPDTEAFF
CDR3nt: TGTGCCAGCAGCCGGACGGGGACAGGGGGTGGACCCGACACTGAAGCTTTCTTT
j_gene: TRBJ1-1
d_gene: TRBD1
v_gene: TRBV7-3
abundance: .

CDR3aa: CASSEEVWGGQPQHF
CDR3nt: TGTGCCAGCAGTGAAGAGGTCTGGGGCGGTCAGCCCCAGCATTTT
j_gene: TRBJ1-5
d_gene: .
v_gene: TRBV2
abundance: few

CDR3aa: CATAERGVNNEQFF
CDR3nt: TGTGCCACCGCAGAGCGGGGGGTAAACAATGAGCAGTTCTTC
j_gene: TRBJ2-1
d_gene: TRBD2
v_gene: TRBV24-1
abundance: .

CDR3aa: CASRDRRGEAFF
CDR3nt: TGTGCCAGCAGGGACCGCCGAGGGGAAGCTTTCTTT
j_gene: TRBJ1-1
d_gene: .
v_gene: TRBV6-5
abundance: few

CDR3aa: CASRPQGAKNIQYF
CDR3nt: TGCGCCAGCAGGCCCCAGGGGGCAAAAAACATTCAGTACTTC
j_gene: TRBJ2-4
d_gene: TRBD1
v_gene: TRBV5-1
abundance: .

CDR3aa: CSVPQPTGPGGYTF
CDR3nt: TGCAGCGTCCCACAACCGACAGGGCCCGGGGGCTACACCTTC
j_gene: TRBJ1-2
d_gene: TRBD1
v_gene: TRBV29-1
abundance: .

CDR3aa: CASSDSMRWGDTGELFF
CDR3nt: TGTGCCAGCAGTGACTCGATGAGGTGGGGGGACACCGGGGAGCTGTTTTTT
j_gene: TRBJ2-2
d_gene: .
v_gene: TRBV6-4
abundance: few

CDR3aa: CASSQDPWQGGETQYF
CDR3nt: TGTGCCAGCAGCCAAGACCCTTGGCAGGGCGGAGAGACCCAGTACTTC
j_gene: TRBJ2-5
d_gene: .
v_gene: TRBV4-2
abundance: few

CDR3aa: CASSQRAGGRGELFF
CDR3nt: TGTGCCAGCAGCCAAAGGGCAGGGGGTAGAGGGGAGCTGTTTTTT
j_gene: TRBJ2-2
d_gene: TRBD1
v_gene: TRBV3-1/TRBV3-2
abundance: .

CDR3aa: CASSRLAGGPGEQFF
CDR3nt: TGTGCCAGCTCCCGACTAGCGGGGGGGCCCGGTGAGCAGTTCTTC
j_gene: TRBJ2-1
d_gene: TRBD2
v_gene: TRBV18
abundance: .

CDR3aa: CASSSIPPESYTF
CDR3nt: TGCGCCAGCAGCTCAATTCCCCCCGAGAGCTACACCTTC
j_gene: TRBJ1-2
d_gene: .
v_gene: TRBV5-1
abundance: .

CDR3aa: CASSEAREKLFF
CDR3nt: TGCGCCAGCAGCGAAGCTCGGGAAAAACTGTTTTTT
j_gene: TRBJ1-4
d_gene: .
v_gene: TRBV4-1
abundance: .

CDR3aa: CSVGEDREFGNTIYF
CDR3nt: TGCAGCGTTGGGGAAGACAGGGAGTTTGGAAACACCATATATTTT
j_gene: TRBJ1-3
d_gene: TRBD1
v_gene: TRBV29-1
abundance: .